This entry describes one TCR beta chain. This sample is part of a study of cytomegalovirus exposure and HLA in healthy donors. The CDR3 runs to 14 residues. J was trimmed by 4 bases and V by 11 bases; bases with no gene match: 10. Germline values: CDR1 SNHLY, CDR2 FYNNEI. Primers for the PCR totalled 60 Vbeta and 13 Jbeta. Some clones are missing from TCRdb's copy, which holds only in-frame ones; the method was immunoSEQ multiplex PCR. This table holds some 200,000 clones, around 86% found once. Sequenced sample: PBMCs. The receptor was derived from a woman in her 40s in good health and CMV-seronegative. The rearrangement joins TRBV2 to TRBJ2-7, with 11 bases matching TRBD1. The CDR3 DNA is TGTGCCGGCACGGTAGGGACAGGGGGGTACGAGCAGTACTTC. Protein sequence: CAGTVGTGGYEQYF.